The subject of this entry is one T cell receptor beta chain. This record comes from a study of blood T cell repertoires in COVID-19. Background on the study: PBMCs, B-cell-depleted T cells, or T cells were the source of the cDNA or gDNA that made up the material.

Per germline, CDR1 MDHEN and CDR2 SYDVKM. The junction had 8 bases not matched to a gene; V was cut back by 1 base and J by 7 bases. CDR3 length equals 15 residues. TCRdb's table, derived via immunoSEQ multiplex PCR, lists solely in-frame clones and lacks some. This table holds roughly 140,000 clones, around four fifths found once. The chain couples TRBV28 to TRBJ1-2, with 8 nucleotides matching TRBD1. Sequenced: peripheral blood. The sequence was collected from a woman aged 40 to 50 with active or convalescent COVID-19. The CDR3 sequence: CASSLSRQGTSGYTF. The CDR3 bases are TGTGCCAGCAGTTTATCGCGACAGGGGACGAGTGGCTACACCTTC.